These 3 T cell receptor beta chains came from one sample sequenced in a study of cytomegalovirus exposure and HLA in healthy donors. Primers included in the PCR were 60 Vbeta and 13 Jbeta primers. The repertoire was sequenced with immunoSEQ multiplex PCR; TCRdb's copy has only in-frame clones and lacks some. The table has under 200,000 clones, 82% seen once. The source material was PBMCs. These TCRs come from a girl between 10 and 17 years old in good health and CMV-seropositive.

The chain employs TRBV5-4 and TRBJ1-4, with D hard to call. Per the germline V gene, CDR1 is SGHNT and CDR2 is YYREEE (reference sequence). The CDR3 is 14 amino acids. V lost 0 bases to trimming and J lost 0 bases, with 3 bases between them. CDR3 bases: TGTGCCAGCAGCTTGGGAGCAACTAATGAAAAACTGTTTTTT. Protein sequence: CASSLGATNEKLFF.

The chain joins TRBV29-1 to TRBJ1-2, with 7 bases that match TRBD1. The CDR3 loop spans 14 amino acids. The V gene's germline CDR1 is SQVTM and CDR2 ANQGSEA. Trimming took 6 bases from V and 2 from J; bases not matched to a gene: 9. The CDR3 loop reads CSVTKGGRNYGYTF. In DNA, the CDR3 is TGCAGCGTAACAAAAGGGGGCAGGAACTATGGCTACACCTTC.

The gene calls are TRBV7-9 and TRBJ1-1; D gene unclear. The germline V and J ends were trimmed by 5 bases and 6 bases, with 13 bases remaining between them. CDR3 size: 13 residues. CDR1 and CDR2 from the germline V gene are SEHNR and FQNEAQ (reference sequence). DNA of the CDR3: TGTGCCAGCAGCCGTATACGGGAGGCTGAAGCTTTCTTT. Its protein is CASSRIREAEAFF.